This TCR beta chain emerged from a study of CD8 T cells in Susac syndrome. Random-hexamer reverse transcription was applied to about 0.5 to 1 ug RNA. Amplification of TCR beta CDR3 spanned 54 Vbeta and 13 Jbeta via immunoSEQ multiplex PCR. One entry per CDR3 protein results from TCRdb running MiXCR on the immunoSEQ multiplex PCR reads. The sample consists of around 150,000 distinct CDR3 sequences, roughly 94% of them appearing once. In blood CD8+ and CD4+ T cells, TCR beta underwent sequencing. The CDR3 is made up of 12 amino acids. Germline assignment: CDR1 DFQATT and CDR2 SNEGSKA (reference sequence). Deletions cut 1 base from V and 6 bases from J, with 9 bases between.

The sample comprised CD8+ T cells from PBMCs. This clonotype originated in a human donor in good health. The chain links TRBV20-1 to TRBJ1-1; D gene ambiguous. Here the CDR3 reads CSARGGSAEAFF. CDR3 DNA: TGCAGTGCTAGAGGCGGTTCCGCTGAAGCTTTCTTT.